This T cell receptor beta chain derives from a study of cytomegalovirus exposure and HLA in healthy donors. Findings of the study overall: Sequencing artifact likely explains a cluster of highly shared sequence variants. Cytomegalovirus status, reportedly, was diagnosed with high specificity and sensitivity by the classifier.

Both 60 Vbeta primers and 13 Jbeta primers went into the PCR. Measured with immunoSEQ multiplex PCR; TCRdb has only the in-frame clones, and not every one. The sample consists of about 160,000 clones, around three quarters of them appearing once. Comment on this clone: Its cognate antigen is unknown.

The CDR3 is 13 amino acids. Looked up from germline, CDR1 is SNHLY and CDR2 is FYNNEI. Trimming left V 7 bases short and J 2 bases short, with 11 bases between. The specimen sequenced was PBMCs. The receptor's source is a woman younger than 45 in good health and CMV-seronegative. The rearrangement links TRBV2 to TRBJ1-2; D is unresolved. The CDR3 spells CASTIYRNYGYTF. CDR3 nucleotides: TGTGCCAGCACTATATACAGAAACTATGGCTACACCTTC.